This entry is about one TCR beta chain. Its target is unknown. The data originate from a study of shared clonotypes between healthy human individuals. Original processing notes: Filtering differed for immunoSEQ, which gave only junction sequences without quality scores. Sequencing used immunoSEQ multiplex PCR; TCRdb keeps in-frame clones, though not all of them. V and J calls and clone size follow that table, whereas D and trimming were derived from the DNA. The sample contains approximately 340,000 clones, approximately 79% of which appear only once. Study-wide results and limits: The naive CD4 repertoires of several donors were compared, and around 5% of clonotypes were shared.

This clonotype was sampled from a man aged 25-45 years in good health. Specimen: memory CD4+ T cells sorted from blood. As for subset: CD45RA-negative fraction.

CDR3 protein: CASSLRQGFRQFF. The CDR3, as DNA: TGTGCCAGCAGCCTACGACAGGGGTTTAGGCAGTTCTTC. The chain carries TRBV11-3 and TRBJ2-1; TRBD1 matches 8 bases. The CDR3 extends over 13 amino acids. Germline values: CDR1 SGHNT, CDR2 YENEEA. The junction had 9 bases not matched to a gene; V was cut back by 5 bases and J by 12 bases.